The subject of this entry is one T cell receptor beta chain. The data belong to a study of blood T cell repertoires in COVID-19. Trimming removed 4 bases from V and 4 bases from J; junction bases left unmatched: 5. This CDR3 has 16 residues. Germline V gene lookup returns CDR1 SGHRS and CDR2 YFSETQ. In the authors' workflow: For nucleated cells, counts were estimated from reference gene primer amplification. Profiling relied on immunoSEQ multiplex PCR, and the TCRdb table lists in-frame clones only, not all of them. V, J and clone size are those of that table, while D and trimming were read from the DNA. The repertoire holds fewer than 20,000 clones, with roughly nine tenths as singletons.

The sequence came from a human donor in a cohort sampled during active COVID-19. The chain carries TRBV5-1 and TRBJ2-3; TRBD2 matches 14 bases. Sequencing used peripheral blood. CDR3 nucleotides: TGCGCCAGCAGCACTGGGACTAGCGGGGGTCCAGATACGCAGTATTTT. Translated, it gives CASSTGTSGGPDTQYF.